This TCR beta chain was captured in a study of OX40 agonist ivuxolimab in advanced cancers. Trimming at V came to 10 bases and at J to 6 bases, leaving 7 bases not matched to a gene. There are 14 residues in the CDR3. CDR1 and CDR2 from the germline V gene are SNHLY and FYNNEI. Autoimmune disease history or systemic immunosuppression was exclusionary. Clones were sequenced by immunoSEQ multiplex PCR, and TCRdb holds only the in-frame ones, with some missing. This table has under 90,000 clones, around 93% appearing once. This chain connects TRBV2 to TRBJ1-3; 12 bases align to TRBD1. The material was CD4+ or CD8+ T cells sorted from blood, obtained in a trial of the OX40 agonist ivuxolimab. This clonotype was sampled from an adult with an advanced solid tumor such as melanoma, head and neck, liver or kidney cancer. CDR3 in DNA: TGTGCCACCATCGCGGGACAGGGGGCAAACACCATATATTTT. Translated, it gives CATIAGQGANTIYF.